This note documents a single TCR beta chain sequence. This sample is part of a study of cytomegalovirus exposure and HLA in healthy donors. About the research overall: Out of 150 million to 200 million T cells, an earlier analysis found roughly 110 million unique TCR beta sequences in total.

60 Vbeta and 13 Jbeta primers were used in PCR. The data were produced by immunoSEQ multiplex PCR, yet TCRdb's version contains in-frame clones alone and is incomplete. In the table there are about 94,000 clones, 50% to 75% of which are singletons. The CDR3 has 13 amino acids. Germline values: CDR1 SQVTM, CDR2 ANQGSEA. The ends were cut back, 0 bases at V and 6 bases at J, with 11 bases in the middle. The genes are TRBV29-1 and TRBJ1-1, with D perhaps matching TRBD1 (5 bases). Sequencing was done on a sample of PBMCs. This clonotype was sampled from a man under 40 in good health and CMV-seronegative. CDR3 in amino acids: CSVEEGTGAEAFF. CDR3 bases: TGCAGCGTTGAAGAAGGCACAGGCGCTGAAGCTTTCTTT.